A single sample is the source of the 21 T cell receptor beta chains below, sequenced in a study of low-dose radiotherapy and immunotherapy resistance in tumors. TRAV- and TRBV-specific primers primed first-strand cDNA, covering alpha and beta chains. TCR amplification involved 20 PCR cycles with a constant-region primer and V-primer adapter. TCRdb used MiXCR to reprocess the reads, holding one entry per CDR3 protein. The sample includes 75,000 to 95,000 distinct CDR3 sequences, less than 25% seen only once; the top ten take roughly 13%. As for time point: after trial treatment. The treatment: LDRT plus nivolumab, ipilimumab, low-dose cyclophosphamide and aspirin (RACIN trial). This specimen was PBMCs, taken after low-dose radiotherapy plus immunotherapy. Receptor source: a female donor with ovarian cancer.

Concerning this clonotype itself: With a much larger clone just one base away, this may be a read error. The chain links TRBV27 to TRBJ2-7; 9 positions agree with TRBD1. Trimming at V came to 6 bases and at J to 7 bases, leaving 16 bases not matched to a gene. The CDR3 runs 16 residues. Looked up from germline, CDR1 is MNHEY and CDR2 is SMNVEV (reference sequence). In DNA form, the CDR3 reads TGTGCCAGCAGCCCCGCAGCTGGACAGGGGTACAATGAGCAGTACTTC. It codes for CASSPAAGQGYNEQYF.

In nucleotides, the CDR3 is TGTGCCAGCAGTTTTCAGACAGGGGGCGAAGAGACCCAGTACTTC. This sequence encodes CASSFQTGGEETQYF. The rearrangement joins TRBV28 to TRBJ2-5, with 10 bases matching TRBD1. V shed 3 bases and J 3 bases; nucleotides not matched to a gene: 4. There are 15 residues in the CDR3. Germline values: CDR1 MDHEN, CDR2 SYDVKM.

This clonotype has ten or more counts. The chain employs TRBV12-3 or TRBV12-4 and TRBJ1-3, with 8 bases aligning to TRBD1. With 6 bases clipped from V and 2 bases from J, the junction kept 3 bases outside the gene matches. The CDR3 is made up of 14 amino acids. The CDR3 loop reads CASREQGAGNTIYF. The CDR3 DNA reads TGTGCCAGCAGGGAACAGGGGGCTGGAAACACCATATATTTT.

In this sample, this clonotype turned up many times. Here the CDR3 DNA reads TGTGCCAGCAGTCGGGCTAGCGGGACTCGGGAGCAGTTCTTC. This gives the protein CASSRASGTREQFF. The rearrangement uses TRBV6-2 or TRBV6-3 and TRBJ2-1; 9 bases map to TRBD2. Germline values: CDR1 MNHEY, CDR2 SVGEGT. Trimming removed 5 bases from V and 10 bases from J; junction bases left unmatched: 9. This CDR3 region has 14 residues.

This clonotype was counted at least ten times. This sequence joins TRBV12-3 or TRBV12-4 and TRBJ2-1, with 9 positions matching TRBD2. This CDR3 contains 15 residues. The ends lost 5 bases at V and 8 bases at J; junction bases unmatched: 10. The CDR3: CASSISGGLLHEQFF. The CDR3 DNA is TGTGCCAGCAGTATCAGCGGGGGGCTGTTGCATGAGCAGTTCTTC.

This clonotype was detected many times. V and J are TRBV3-1 and TRBJ2-1; no reliable D call. The CDR3 sequence is 15 residues long. Trimming took off 0 bases at V and 3 bases at J, with 9 bases between the two ends. From germline, CDR1 is LGHDT and CDR2 YNNKEL (reference sequence). Here the CDR3 DNA reads TGTGCCAGCAGCCAAGACGGCTATTACTACAATGAGCAGTTCTTC. Translation: CASSQDGYYYNEQFF.

As concerns this clonotype: Being one base from a much bigger clone, this may be a read error. The genes are TRBV3-1 and TRBJ2-2; 8 bases are a match to TRBD1. Germline CDR1 LGHDT, CDR2 YNNKEL (reference sequence). The CDR3 totals 15 residues. The V and J ends lost 6 bases and 9 bases, in that order; junction bases with no gene match: 12. The DNA for the CDR3 is TGTGCCAGCAGGGATGGACAGGGTATGGGCAGGGAGCTGTTTTTT. Encoded protein: CASRDGQGMGRELFF.

This clonotype has ten or more counts. V gene TRBV19 combines with J gene TRBJ1-2; TRBD1 matches 9 bases. V lost 6 bases to trimming and J lost 1 base; unmatched junction nucleotides: 12. This CDR3 has 17 amino acids. Germline V gene sequence: CDR1 LNHDA, CDR2 SQIVND (reference sequence). CDR3 in amino acids: CASSHRGRTGINYGYTF. The CDR3 DNA reads as TGTGCCAGTAGCCACAGGGGGCGGACCGGAATTAACTATGGCTACACCTTC.

This chain connects TRBV5-1 to TRBJ2-7, with 10 bases lining up with TRBD1. Germline V gene lookup returns CDR1 SGHRS and CDR2 YFSETQ. This CDR3 is built from 14 residues. Germline trimming cut 1 base from V and 3 bases from J; bases unmatched to any gene: 1. Here the CDR3 reads CASSLRTGGYEQYF. The CDR3 DNA sequence: TGCGCCAGCAGCTTGAGGACAGGGGGCTACGAGCAGTACTTC. Together with reference TRBV5-1 and TRBJ2-7, the CDR3 gives the full variable domain: KAGVTQTPRYLIKTRGQQVTLSCSPISGHRSVSWYQQTPGQGLQFLFEYFSETQRNKGNFPGRFSGRQFSNSRSEMNVSTLELGDSALYLCASSLRTGGYEQYFGPGTRLTVT.

This clonotype was found many times. V and J are TRBV4-3 and TRBJ2-3, with 9 nucleotides matching TRBD1. From germline, CDR1 is LGHNA and CDR2 YSLEER. V trimming: 3 bases; J trimming: 2 bases; junction bases outside the gene matches: 9. CDR3 length: 17 amino acids. The CDR3 coding sequence is TGCGCCAGCAGCCATGACCGGGACAGGGTTATCACAGATACGCAGTATTTT. Protein sequence: CASSHDRDRVITDTQYF.

This clonotype was recorded many times. The chain carries TRBV12-3 or TRBV12-4 and TRBJ2-7; D gene unclear. V was cut by 5 bases and J by 7 bases, with 12 bases left in between. This CDR3 is 12 amino acids long. The CDR3 DNA follows: TGTGCCAGCAGTCCGCAACCCTGGGAGCAGTACTTC. Its translation: CASSPQPWEQYF.

This clonotype was detected many times. The rearrangement joins TRBV5-8 to TRBJ2-7, with D maybe TRBD1 (6 bases). V was clipped by 6 bases and J by 0 bases, with 19 bases between them. The CDR3 is 16 residues long. Germline-derived CDR1 and CDR2 are SGHTS and YDEGEE. CDR3 in DNA: TGTGCCAGCACCCTGGAATTGGGGACATTCTCCTACGAGCAGTACTTC. It encodes CASTLELGTFSYEQYF.

This clonotype was seen many times. The rearrangement uses TRBV7-9 and TRBJ2-1, with D possibly being TRBD1 or TRBD2 (7 bases each). The CDR3 loop spans 16 amino acids. Between the trimmed V and J ends, which lost 5 bases and 3 bases, there was a span of 17 bases. Germline CDR1 is SEHNR and CDR2 is FQNEAQ (reference sequence). CDR3 amino acids: CASSVRGASGYNEQFF. The CDR3 nucleotides are TGTGCCAGCAGCGTCAGGGGGGCTAGCGGCTACAATGAGCAGTTCTTC.

Details on this clonotype: A far bigger clonotype differs at one base, so this is likely a read error. The J gene is TRBJ1-1, the V gene TRBV13; D is uncertain. The CDR3 consists of 16 residues. The germline V gene encodes CDR1 PRHDT and CDR2 FYEKMQ (reference sequence). This CDR3 reads CASSVHKGGGNTEASF. The CDR3 DNA is TGTGCCAGCAGCGTACACAAAGGAGGCGGTAACACTGAAGCTTCCTTT. Together with reference TRBV13 and TRBJ1-1, the CDR3 gives the full variable domain: AAGVIQSPRHLIKEKRETATLKCYPIPRHDTVYWYQQGPGQDPQFLISFYEKMQSDKGSIPDRFSAQQFSDYHSELNMSSLELGDSALYFCASSVHKGGGNTEASFGQGTRLTVV.

The V and J genes are TRBV29-1 and TRBJ2-7, with 7 bases fitting TRBD1. CDR3 length: 13 amino acids. Germline CDR1 is SQVTM and CDR2 is ANQGSEA. V shed 5 bases and J 3 bases; nucleotides not matched to a gene: 7. The DNA of the CDR3 is TGCAGCGTTTCCGCAGGGGGTAGCTACGAGCAGTACTTC. This sequence encodes CSVSAGGSYEQYF.

V gene TRBV6-6 combines with J gene TRBJ1-1; D unclear. The ends were cut back, 5 bases at V and 0 bases at J, with 13 bases in the middle. CDR1 is MNHNY and CDR2 is SVGAGI in the germline V gene (reference sequence). The CDR3 is made up of 15 amino acids. The DNA for the CDR3 is TGTGCCAGCAGTAAAGGGAGCGCAATGAACACTGAAGCTTTCTTT. Translation gives CASSKGSAMNTEAFF.

This clonotype was picked up many times. The CDR3 bases are TGTGCCAGCAGCCTTCGACTAGCGGGAGGGCCGGATACGCAGTATTTT. Its protein is CASSLRLAGGPDTQYF. The J gene is TRBJ2-3, the V gene TRBV7-2; the match to TRBD2 covers 14 bases. CDR1 is SGHTA and CDR2 is FQGNSA in the germline V gene. V dropped 5 bases and J dropped 6; count of bases not matched to a gene: 7. CDR3 length: 16 amino acids.

This clonotype was observed at least ten times. The J gene is TRBJ2-3, the V gene TRBV9; TRBD1 matches 9 bases. J was trimmed by 6 bases and V by 0 bases; bases with no gene match: 2. The CDR3 sequence is 14 residues long. Looked up from germline, CDR1 is SGDLS and CDR2 is YYNGEE. The CDR3 coding sequence is TGTGCCAGCAGCGTAGACAGGGGGCAGGATACGCAGTATTTT. It translates to CASSVDRGQDTQYF.

This clonotype was observed at least ten times. CDR3 DNA: TGTGCCAGCAGTGAAGTGCCCGAGGGGGTGAATCAGCCCCAGCATTTT. Amino acid sequence: CASSEVPEGVNQPQHF. The chain has TRBV6-1 and TRBJ1-5; D possibly corresponds to TRBD1 (6 bases). In germline, CDR1 is MNHNS, CDR2 SASEGT. The CDR3 runs to 16 residues. V was shortened by 1 base and J by 4 bases, with 14 bases between the two germline ends.

This clonotype appeared many times. J is TRBJ2-3 and V is TRBV5-6; perhaps TRBD2 as D (7 bases). Germline V lookup: CDR1 SGHDT, CDR2 YYEEEE. V lost 2 bases to trimming and J lost 2 bases, with 12 bases between them. The CDR3 is made up of 15 amino acids. DNA of the CDR3: TGTGCCAGCAGCTTTGGGGGGGGCCTCACAGATACGCAGTATTTT. Translating it yields CASSFGGGLTDTQYF. The full variable domain, rest sourced from reference TRBV5-6 and TRBJ2-3, is DAGVTQSPTHLIKTRGQQVTLRCSPKSGHDTVSWYQQALGQGPQFIFQYYEEEERQRGNFPDRFSGHQFPNYSSELNVNALLLGDSALYLCASSFGGGLTDTQYFGPGTRLTVL.

The table lists this clonotype with many counts. The chain has TRBV5-1 and TRBJ2-2; D possibly corresponds to TRBD1 (5 bases). CDR1 and CDR2 from the germline V gene are SGHRS and YFSETQ. The ends were cut back, 5 bases at V and 2 bases at J, with 10 bases in the middle. This CDR3 has 14 residues. The CDR3 sequence: CASRQTANTGELFF. The CDR3 DNA follows: TGCGCCAGCAGGCAGACAGCTAACACCGGGGAGCTGTTTTTT.